A single sample is the source of the 5 T cell receptor beta chains below, sequenced in a study of cytomegalovirus exposure and HLA in healthy donors. Clones were sequenced by immunoSEQ multiplex PCR, and TCRdb holds only the in-frame ones, with some missing. The table has under 50,000 clones, nearly 95% seen once. The sequenced sample was PBMCs. All receptors derive from a woman aged 18-29 years in good health and CMV-seropositive.

The V and J genes are TRBV6-5 and TRBJ2-1; 12 positions agree with TRBD1. The trim removed 8 bases at V and 9 bases at J, leaving 8 bases unmatched. There are 14 residues in the CDR3. Germline V gene data show CDR1 as MNHEY and CDR2 as SVGAGI. The CDR3 coding sequence is TGTGCCAGCCTCCGGGGACAGGGGGCGGGTGAGCAGTTCTTC. As protein: CASLRGQGAGEQFF.

The J gene is TRBJ2-7, the V gene TRBV7-6, with 8 positions matching TRBD2. V shed 4 bases, J shed 3 bases, and the junction held 5 bases outside the gene matches. Germline lookup yields CDR1 SGHVS and CDR2 FNYEAQ. This CDR3 is 14 amino acids long. The CDR3 region is CASSSAGTSYEQYF. The DNA for the CDR3 is TGTGCCAGCAGCTCGGCCGGGACTAGCTACGAGCAGTACTTC.

V and J are TRBV25-1 and TRBJ1-1; D ambiguous. Trimming removed 4 bases at V and 5 bases at J, with 11 bases between. The germline V gene encodes CDR1 MGHDK and CDR2 SYGVNS. This CDR3 is built from 13 residues. The CDR3: CASSALTLTEAFF. For the CDR3, the DNA is TGTGCCAGCAGTGCCCTTACATTGACTGAAGCTTTCTTT.

The V gene is TRBV28, the J gene TRBJ2-7; D unresolved. CDR3 size: 13 residues. Germline loops: CDR1 MDHEN, CDR2 SYDVKM. The germline V and J ends were trimmed by 2 bases and 2 bases, with 7 bases remaining between them. CDR3 sequence: CASSLRGAYEQYF. The CDR3, as DNA: TGTGCCAGCAGTTTACGCGGCGCCTACGAGCAGTACTTC.

This chain joins TRBV28 and TRBJ2-1, with D perhaps TRBD2 (6 bases). The V end was cut by 2 bases, the J end by 9 bases, with 11 bases between. From germline, CDR1 is MDHEN and CDR2 SYDVKM. This CDR3 contains 13 residues. The CDR3 protein is CASSLHGEVEQFF. CDR3 in DNA: TGTGCCAGCAGTTTACATGGGGAGGTTGAGCAGTTCTTC. The full variable domain, in which reference TRBV28 and TRBJ2-1 provide the parts outside the CDR3, is DVKVTQSSRYLVKRTGEKVFLECVQDMDHENMFWYRQDPGLGLRLIYFSYDVKMKEKGDIPEGYSVSREKKERFSLILESASTNQTSMYLCASSLHGEVEQFFGPGTRLTVL.